The clone carrying this TCR beta chain was seen a few times. Antigen unknown. The CDR3 is made up of 15 amino acids. Germline V gene sequence: CDR1 LNHNV, CDR2 YYDKDF (reference sequence). Deletions cut 1 base from V and 2 bases from J, with 10 bases between. Produced via immunoSEQ multiplex PCR; TCRdb's table is partial and in-frame only. The data show about 49,000 clones, with roughly 80% seen just once and roughly 6.6% held by the top ten. The source of the sample is a study of T cell responses to AZD1222 COVID-19 vaccine. The study's findings and limits: The donors showed a predominance of white British ancestry and of females, with possible underestimation of clonal diversity. There were repertoire samples only from the period after the peak T cell response.

The sequence came from an adult in good health. Sequences were derived from peripheral blood, sampled on day 0 of AZD1222 vaccination. The chain links TRBV15 to TRBJ2-3, with D perhaps TRBD1 (5 bases). CDR3 residues: CATSRVDILTDTQYF. The CDR3 DNA reads TGTGCCACCAGCAGAGTGGACATACTCACAGATACGCAGTATTTT.